The T cell receptor (beta chain) under discussion was sequenced for a study of blood T cell repertoires in COVID-19. Profiling relied on immunoSEQ multiplex PCR, and the TCRdb table lists in-frame clones only, not all of them. The sample has roughly 280,000 clones; about 88% are singletons. Sequenced sample: PBMCs or T cells enriched from blood (not recorded which). This sequence was found in a woman aged 50 to 65 who had recovered from COVID-19.

The CDR3 sequence: CASSQDRLAGNEQFF. The CDR3 DNA is TGCGCCAGCAGCCAAGATCGGCTAGCGGGCAATGAGCAGTTCTTC. The chain joins TRBV4-3 to TRBJ2-1; 8 bases line up with TRBD2. Germline-derived CDR1 and CDR2 are LGHNA and YSLEER. With V trimmed by 0 bases and J by 6 bases, 4 bases remained unmatched. CDR3 length equals 15 residues.